This T cell receptor (beta chain) came from a study of identical twins. Study observations and caveats: The abundant beta clonotypes from cord blood had fewer insertions, and memory repertoires had none of this.

There are 15 residues in the CDR3. V was clipped by 5 bases and J by 5 bases; unmatched bases: 11. Germline lookup yields CDR1 DFQATT and CDR2 SNEGSKA (reference sequence). Unique molecular identifiers were present on the cDNA, which also gained a universal primer site by template switching. TCRdb re-analysed the 5' RACE reads in MiXCR, keeping a single row per CDR3 protein. Counted here are approximately 1.8 million distinct CDR3 sequences, more than 30% occurring once; the ten biggest clones make up 0.25% to 0.3%. This clonotype has more than one count but fewer than ten. What it binds is not known. All of the donors were Caucasians in good health.

V and J are TRBV20-1 and TRBJ2-7, with TRBD2 identical over 11 bases. What was sequenced was cord blood. The receptor was isolated from a newborn girl in good health. The CDR3 loop reads CSAPATSGIVDEQYF. CDR3 DNA: TGCAGTGCTCCCGCGACTAGCGGGATAGTGGACGAGCAGTACTTC.